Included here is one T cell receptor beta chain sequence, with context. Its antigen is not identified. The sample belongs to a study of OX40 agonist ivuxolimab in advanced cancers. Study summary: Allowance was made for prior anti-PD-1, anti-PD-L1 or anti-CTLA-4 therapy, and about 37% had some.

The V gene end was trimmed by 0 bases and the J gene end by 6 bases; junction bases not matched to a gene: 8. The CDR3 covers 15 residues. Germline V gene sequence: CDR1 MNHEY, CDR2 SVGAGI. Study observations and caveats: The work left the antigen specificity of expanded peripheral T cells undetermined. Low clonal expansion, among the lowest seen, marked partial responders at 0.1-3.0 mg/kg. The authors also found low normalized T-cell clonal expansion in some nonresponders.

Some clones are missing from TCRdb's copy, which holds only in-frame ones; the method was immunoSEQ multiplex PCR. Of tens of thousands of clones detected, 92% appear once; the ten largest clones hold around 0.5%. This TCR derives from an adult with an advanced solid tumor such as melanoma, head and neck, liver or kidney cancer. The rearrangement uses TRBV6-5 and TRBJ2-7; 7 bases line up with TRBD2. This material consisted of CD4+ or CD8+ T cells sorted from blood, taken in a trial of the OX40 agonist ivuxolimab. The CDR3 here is CASSYSSEGGREQYF. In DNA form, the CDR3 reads TGTGCCAGCAGTTACTCGTCCGAGGGAGGGCGCGAGCAGTACTTC.